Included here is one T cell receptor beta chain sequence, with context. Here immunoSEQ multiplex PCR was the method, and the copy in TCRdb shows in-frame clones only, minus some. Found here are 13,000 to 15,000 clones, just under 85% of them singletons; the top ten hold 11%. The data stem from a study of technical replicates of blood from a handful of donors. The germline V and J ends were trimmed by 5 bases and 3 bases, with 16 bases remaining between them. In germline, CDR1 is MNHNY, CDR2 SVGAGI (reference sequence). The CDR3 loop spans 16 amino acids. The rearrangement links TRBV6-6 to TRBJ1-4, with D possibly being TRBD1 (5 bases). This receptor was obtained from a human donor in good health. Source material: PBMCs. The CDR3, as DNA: TGTGCCAGCAGTGCATCCCGGGGGAGATCTAATGAAAAACTGTTTTTT. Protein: CASSASRGRSNEKLFF.